This is a list of T cell receptor beta chains from one sample in a study of T cell changes during pregnancy in multiple sclerosis. Method: immunoSEQ multiplex PCR; TCRdb's copy keeps in-frame clones and lacks some. This table has approximately 89,000 clones, roughly 94% appearing once. The material sequenced was peripheral blood, taken after pregnancy. These TCRs come from a female donor in good health, enrolled as a control in a pregnancy study. The CDR3 runs from the conserved cysteine through the conserved F or W. D genes are given only for firm matches. The size entry is marked missing in some rows and otherwise reads once, few, many or a size class.

v_call	clone_size	d_call	j_call	cdr3_aa	cdr3_nt
TRBV9	NA	NA	TRBJ2-3	CASSPQAVTADTQYF	TGTGCCAGCAGCCCACAGGCGGTCACAGCAGATACGCAGTATTTT
TRBV27	NA	NA	TRBJ2-5	CASGTGETQYF	TGTGCCAGCGGCACCGGGGAGACCCAGTACTTC
TRBV19	NA	TRBD1	TRBJ2-7	CASSGRRDRIYEQYF	TGTGCCAGTAGTGGCCGCCGGGACAGGATCTACGAGCAGTACTTC
TRBV5-4	NA	TRBD2	TRBJ2-5	CASSLASGMETQYF	TGTGCCAGCAGCTTGGCTAGCGGGATGGAGACCCAGTACTTC
TRBV5-1	NA	NA	TRBJ1-2	CASSLAVSVYGYTF	TGCGCCAGCAGCTTGGCAGTATCCGTCTATGGCTACACCTTC
TRBV5-4	NA	NA	TRBJ2-3	CASSFGGSGTDTQYF	TGTGCCAGCAGCTTCGGTGGTAGCGGCACAGATACGCAGTATTTT
TRBV5-6	NA	NA	TRBJ1-2	CASSATGGYTF	TGTGCCAGCAGCGCGACTGGTGGCTACACCTTC
TRBV2	NA	NA	TRBJ2-1	CAVDGRGLGNEQFF	TGTGCCGTCGACGGGCGGGGCTTAGGAAATGAGCAGTTCTTC
TRBV11-3	NA	NA	TRBJ2-1	CASSLAGYNEQFF	TGTGCCAGCAGCTTAGCCGGGTACAATGAGCAGTTCTTC
TRBV28	NA	NA	TRBJ1-5	CASRRGNQPQHF	TGTGCCAGCAGACGGGGAAATCAGCCCCAGCATTTT
TRBV14	NA	NA	TRBJ2-5	CASSQGARSETQYF	TGTGCCAGCAGCCAAGGCGCTAGGTCGGAGACCCAGTACTTC
TRBV5-1	NA	TRBD1	TRBJ2-7	CASSLGGTGGINEQYF	TGCGCCAGCAGCTTGGGCGGGACAGGGGGTATCAACGAGCAGTACTTC
TRBV5-1	NA	TRBD2	TRBJ2-7	CASSLPGEGPNEQYF	TGCGCCAGCAGCTTGCCCGGGGAGGGGCCGAACGAGCAGTACTTC
TRBV20-1	NA	NA	TRBJ2-5	CSAGLETQYF	TGCAGTGCTGGCCTAGAGACCCAGTACTTC
TRBV28	NA	NA	TRBJ2-7	CASSFEQSYEQYF	TGTGCCAGCAGTTTTGAACAGAGCTACGAGCAGTACTTC
TRBV7-9	NA	TRBD2	TRBJ2-7	CASREASSYEQYF	TGTGCCAGCCGGGAGGCGAGCTCCTACGAGCAGTACTTC
TRBV7-2	NA	NA	TRBJ1-5	CASSPTGTTSNQPQHF	TGTGCCAGCAGCCCCACCGGGACTACTAGCAATCAGCCCCAGCATTTT
TRBV27	NA	TRBD2	TRBJ2-7	CASSSGLAAAYEQYF	TGTGCCAGCAGTTCCGGACTAGCGGCTGCCTACGAGCAGTACTTC
TRBV7-6	few	NA	TRBJ1-1	CASSLAGNTEAFF	TGTGCCAGCAGCTTAGCCGGGAACACTGAAGCTTTCTTT
TRBV28	NA	NA	TRBJ1-5	CASSLGSPSSNQPQHF	TGTGCCAGCAGTTTAGGGAGCCCGTCGAGCAATCAGCCCCAGCATTTT
TRBV10-3	NA	TRBD2	TRBJ2-7	CAISPHSGTTLVQYF	TGTGCCATCAGTCCTCATAGCGGGACGACCCTAGTGCAGTACTTC
TRBV5-1	NA	NA	TRBJ1-2	CASSLGAPRDGYTF	TGCGCCAGCAGCTTGGGCGCCCCGAGGGATGGCTACACCTTC